This TCR beta chain was profiled in a study of shared clonotypes between healthy human individuals. Overall study findings and caveats: As a rule, naive subsets had a larger estimated richness than memory subsets. The naive CD4 repertoires of several donors were compared, and about 5% of clonotypes were shared.

In regard to this clone: As yet, its antigen is unknown.

Replicate PCRs run on sorted subsets employed roughly 190 ng DNA, about 27,000 T cell genomes. The assay was immunoSEQ multiplex PCR, and TCRdb's table has in-frame clones only and misses some. The table includes approximately 1.5 million clones, 95% to 99% detected once. CDR1 is SGHTA and CDR2 is FQGTGA in the germline V gene. The CDR3 is 14 amino acids. Between the trimmed V and J ends, which lost 1 base and 4 bases, there was a span of 10 bases. Sequencing was performed on naive CD4+ T cells sorted from blood. As for subset: CD45RA+ positively selected. V gene TRBV7-3 combines with J gene TRBJ2-5; a possible D gene is TRBD2 (5 bases). The receptor's source is a man aged 25 to 40 in good health. CDR3 sequence reads: CASSLREIGETQYF. CDR3 nucleotides: TGTGCCAGCAGCTTAAGGGAGATCGGAGAGACCCAGTACTTC.